These 28 T cell receptor beta chains originate from one sample sequenced in a study of long-term antiretroviral therapy in people with HIV. Researchers ran immunoSEQ v3.0 at survey level. The data were produced by immunoSEQ multiplex PCR, yet TCRdb's version contains in-frame clones alone and is incomplete. The data contain approximately 17,000 clones, approximately 81% of them singletons. Source: unsorted PBMCs, taken about 3.1 years after starting antiretroviral therapy. The receptor set was obtained from a woman aged 40 to 50 with HIV.

The chain combines TRBV6-1 with TRBJ1-5; 7 nucleotides align to TRBD1. This CDR3 spans 14 amino acids. Germline V gene sequence: CDR1 MNHNS, CDR2 SASEGT. After removal of 8 bases from V and 2 bases from J, the junction contained 6 bases not matched to a gene. As DNA, the CDR3 is TGTGCCAGCCTTATAACAGGGGGCAATCAGCCCCAGCATTTT. Encoded protein: CASLITGGNQPQHF.

V gene TRBV6-5 combines with J gene TRBJ1-1; D is uncertain. Trimming cost V 2 bases and J 4 bases, with 17 bases left between them. Germline V lookup: CDR1 MNHEY, CDR2 SVGAGI. The CDR3 has 16 amino acids. The CDR3: CASSYAYGGAATEAFF. The CDR3 DNA reads as TGTGCCAGCAGTTACGCCTACGGCGGAGCTGCCACTGAAGCTTTCTTT.

CDR3 residues: CAWSVPGWVAKNIQYF. CDR3 sequence (DNA): TGTGCCTGGAGTGTACCGGGTTGGGTCGCCAAAAACATTCAGTACTTC. The chain recombines TRBV30 with TRBJ2-4; the D is unclear. Germline values: CDR1 GTSNPN, CDR2 SVGIG (reference sequence). V lost 0 bases to trimming and J lost 1 base, with 13 bases between them. CDR3 length: 16 amino acids.

CDR3 sequence (DNA): TGTGCCGCAGGACAGGGGCGCTCCTACGAGCAGTACTTC. This codes for CAAGQGRSYEQYF. The chain employs TRBV6-6 and TRBJ2-7; TRBD1 matches 9 bases. The CDR3 spans 13 residues. CDR1 and CDR2 from the germline V gene are MNHNY and SVGAGI (reference sequence). The V segment lost 11 bases and the J segment 0 bases; nucleotides outside the gene matches: 5.

The V gene is TRBV7-9, the J gene TRBJ2-3; 12 nucleotides agree with TRBD2. The V and J ends lost 5 bases and 6 bases, in that order; junction bases with no gene match: 6. This CDR3 has 15 amino acids. Germline values: CDR1 SEHNR, CDR2 FQNEAQ (reference sequence). The CDR3 here is CASSPLAGGQDTQYF. The DNA for the CDR3 is TGTGCCAGCAGCCCTCTAGCGGGGGGGCAGGATACGCAGTATTTT.

This rearrangement joins TRBV5-1 to TRBJ2-6; 11 nucleotides agree with TRBD1. From germline, CDR1 is SGHRS and CDR2 YFSETQ. V was clipped by 1 base and J by 4 bases; unmatched bases: 7. This CDR3 contains 18 residues. Here the CDR3 reads CASSLLGQGASGANVLTF. The CDR3, as DNA: TGCGCCAGCAGCTTGTTAGGACAGGGGGCTTCAGGGGCCAACGTCCTGACTTTC.

This clone was observed a few times. This chain links TRBV7-9 with TRBJ1-1; a possible D gene is TRBD1 (6 bases). V was cut by 5 bases and J by 2 bases, with 12 bases left in between. The germline V gene encodes CDR1 SEHNR and CDR2 FQNEAQ (reference sequence). The CDR3 contains 14 residues. CDR3 sequence reads: CASSPGDTNTEAFF. In DNA, the CDR3 is TGTGCCAGCAGCCCAGGGGACACCAACACTGAAGCTTTCTTT.

The chain employs TRBV5-6 and TRBJ2-7; D perhaps matches TRBD2 (5 bases). V was trimmed by 0 bases and J by 3 bases, leaving 10 bases between them. This CDR3 comprises 14 residues. The germline V gene encodes CDR1 SGHDT and CDR2 YYEEEE. CDR3 sequence (DNA): TGTGCCAGCAGCTTGGCCCTGAGCGGCTACGAGCAGTACTTC. It yields the protein CASSLALSGYEQYF.

This rearrangement joins TRBV7-2 to TRBJ1-6; D is possibly TRBD1 (5 bases). The length of the CDR3 is 15 residues. Looked up from germline, CDR1 is SGHTA and CDR2 is FQGNSA. Trimming left V 5 bases short and J 9 bases short, with 17 bases between. The CDR3: CASSLEGFLGSPLHF. The CDR3 nucleotides read TGTGCCAGCAGCCTAGAGGGGTTTCTAGGTTCACCCCTCCACTTT.

The rearrangement joins TRBV7-9 to TRBJ2-7, with 7 bases aligning to TRBD1. Germline CDR1 is SEHNR and CDR2 is FQNEAQ (reference sequence). The CDR3 has 15 amino acids. V dropped 1 base and J dropped 1; count of bases not matched to a gene: 4. CDR3 DNA: TGTGCCAGCAGCTTAGGCAGGGGGTGGTCCTACGAGCAGTACTTC. Its protein product is CASSLGRGWSYEQYF.

This chain uses TRBV6-5 with TRBJ1-3; D is undetermined. Trimming removed 2 bases from V and 0 bases from J, with 5 bases in between. Germline assignment: CDR1 MNHEY and CDR2 SVGAGI. CDR3 length equals 14 residues. CDR3 in amino acids: CASSYSDSGNTIYF. Written as DNA, the CDR3 is TGTGCCAGCAGTTACAGCGACTCTGGAAACACCATATATTTT.

The chain has TRBV14 and TRBJ2-6; 8 bases map to TRBD1. Germline loops: CDR1 SGHDN, CDR2 FVKESK. The ends lost 4 bases at V and 0 bases at J; junction bases unmatched: 8. The CDR3 sequence is 18 residues long. The CDR3 region is CASSLITGGSSGANVLTF. The DNA of the CDR3 is TGTGCCAGCAGCCTCATCACAGGGGGGAGCTCTGGGGCCAACGTCCTGACTTTC.

J is TRBJ1-4 and V is TRBV5-1; TRBD1 is a possible D gene (5 bases). V dropped 2 bases and J dropped 12 bases, with 17 bases sitting between them. The CDR3 contains 14 residues. Germline lookup yields CDR1 SGHRS and CDR2 YFSETQ. CDR3 sequence: CASSFGPAGGELFF. The DNA for the CDR3 is TGCGCCAGCAGCTTTGGACCTGCGGGGGGGGAACTGTTTTTT. Variable domain in full (rest from reference TRBV5-1 and TRBJ1-4): KAGVTQTPRYLIKTRGQQVTLSCSPISGHRSVSWYQQTPGQGLQFLFEYFSETQRNKGNFPGRFSGRQFSNSRSEMNVSTLELGDSALYLCASSFGPAGGELFFGSGTQLSVL.

The chain combines TRBV29-1 with TRBJ1-2, with D possibly matching TRBD1 (5 bases). The CDR3 length is 11 residues. Germline V gene lookup returns CDR1 SQVTM and CDR2 ANQGSEA. Trimming removed 7 bases from V and 3 bases from J, with 9 bases in between. The CDR3 region has the DNA TGCAGCGCCGGACACTACTATGGCTACACCTTC. This codes for CSAGHYYGYTF.

The chain has TRBV5-1 and TRBJ1-1; TRBD1 is a possible D gene (6 bases). The germline gives CDR1 SGHRS, CDR2 YFSETQ. Between the trimmed V and J ends, which lost 5 bases and 1 base, there was a span of 12 bases. The CDR3 is 14 amino acids. This CDR3 is CASRTQQGNTEAFF. CDR3 DNA sequence: TGCGCCAGCAGGACGCAACAGGGGAACACTGAAGCTTTCTTT.

V and J are TRBV19 and TRBJ1-4; 9 bases line up with TRBD1. CDR1 LNHDA and CDR2 SQIVND come from the germline V gene (reference sequence). The CDR3 is 17 amino acids. V shed 5 bases, J shed 7 bases, and the junction held 14 bases outside the gene matches. CDR3 DNA: TGTGCCAGTAGTCTTTATCCACCGGGACAGGGCGGTGAAAAACTGTTTTTT. Encoded protein: CASSLYPPGQGGEKLFF.

The chain employs TRBV5-1 and TRBJ2-3, with D perhaps matching TRBD1 (6 bases). Germline V gives CDR1 SGHRS, CDR2 YFSETQ. This CDR3 contains 12 residues. The V gene lost 4 bases and the J gene lost 4 bases, with 7 bases spanning the gap. CDR3 in DNA: TGCGCCAGCAGCCCAGGGGCAGATACGCAGTATTTT. Its translation: CASSPGADTQYF.

J is TRBJ1-3 and V is TRBV30, with D unclear. The germline V and J ends were trimmed by 0 bases and 1 base, with 10 bases remaining between them. This CDR3 has 15 residues. The germline V gene encodes CDR1 GTSNPN and CDR2 SVGIG (reference sequence). The DNA of the CDR3 is TGTGCCTGGAGTGTCGGCGGAGGGTCTGGAAACACCATATATTTT. Amino acid sequence: CAWSVGGGSGNTIYF.

V usage is TRBV6-1 and J usage is TRBJ2-7; D unclear. The germline V gene has CDR1 MNHNS and CDR2 SASEGT. CDR3 length: 10 amino acids. Trimming left V 10 bases short and J 5 bases short, with 9 bases between. In nucleotides, the CDR3 is TGTGCCACCAATAGCCACGAGCAGTACTTC. It codes for CATNSHEQYF.

This clone was seen only a few times. The rearrangement links TRBV9 to TRBJ1-3; no reliable D call. This CDR3 has 17 residues. V shed 0 bases and J shed 2 bases, with 15 bases lying between them. Germline CDR1 and CDR2: SGDLS and YYNGEE. CDR3 sequence (DNA): TGTGCCAGCAGCGTAGGGTCACAGATCACCCCTGGAAACACCATATATTTT. Encoded protein: CASSVGSQITPGNTIYF.

This clone was counted only a few times. Because the CDR3 is missing its conserved closing phenylalanine or tryptophan, this is likely a read error. The V call is TRBV27, the J call TRBJ1-6; 9 positions agree with TRBD1. V shed 8 bases, J shed 7 bases, and the junction held 24 bases outside the gene matches. Germline V gives CDR1 MNHEY, CDR2 SMNVEV (reference sequence). The CDR3 consists of 20 residues. The CDR3 bases are TGTGCCAGCGGTCCAACCCCACAACCCGGGACAGGGCGTAAGAATTCACCCCTCCACCTT. It specifies CASGPTPQPGTGRKNSPLHL.

This rearrangement joins TRBV7-6 to TRBJ2-5; D call uncertain. The CDR3 contains 11 residues. CDR1 SGHVS and CDR2 FNYEAQ come from the germline V gene. Deletions cut 1 base from V and 7 bases from J, with 4 bases between. The CDR3 nucleotides read TGTGCCAGCAGCTTAGGATTGACCCAGTACTTC. This sequence encodes CASSLGLTQYF.

The genes are TRBV5-4 and TRBJ2-7; 8 bases agree with TRBD1. Trimming cost V 3 bases and J 3 bases; bases outside gene matches: 5. This CDR3 spans 14 amino acids. The germline gives CDR1 SGHNT, CDR2 YYREEE (reference sequence). The CDR3 coding sequence is TGTGCCAGCAGCTCCGGACAGGGAGGCTACGAGCAGTACTTC. Amino acid sequence: CASSSGQGGYEQYF.

This chain links TRBV7-8 with TRBJ1-1, with 7 bases that match TRBD1. Losses at the gene ends were 2 bases for V and 5 bases for J; bases not matched to a gene: 17. Germline CDR1 SGHVS, CDR2 FQNEAQ. The CDR3 length is 18 residues. The CDR3 sequence is CASSLNPSAAGQETEAFF. The DNA of the CDR3 is TGTGCCAGCAGCTTAAATCCTTCTGCGGCAGGACAGGAGACTGAAGCTTTCTTT.

The gene calls are TRBV30 and TRBJ2-7, with 12 bases that match TRBD1. V dropped 2 bases and J dropped 9; count of bases not matched to a gene: 5. Germline assignment: CDR1 GTSNPN and CDR2 SVGIG (reference sequence). The CDR3 consists of 13 residues. CDR3 protein: CAWSPGDRGRQYF. Here the CDR3 DNA reads TGTGCCTGGAGTCCCGGGGACAGGGGGCGGCAGTACTTC.

This clone appeared a single time. V gene TRBV18 combines with J gene TRBJ1-2, with D uncertain. Germline V gene sequence: CDR1 KGHSH, CDR2 LQKENI. V lost 0 bases, J lost 5 bases, and 13 bases lay in between. CDR3 length: 15 amino acids. CDR3 nucleotides: TGTGCCAGCTCACCACCGGGTAGAGATGGGTATGGCTACACCTTC. This gives the protein CASSPPGRDGYGYTF.

The V call is TRBV29-1, the J call TRBJ2-3, with D perhaps given as TRBD1 or TRBD2 (5 bases each). Per the germline V gene, CDR1 is SQVTM and CDR2 is ANQGSEA. Trimming removed 5 bases from V and 3 bases from J, with 18 bases in between. CDR3 size: 15 residues. In DNA, the CDR3 is TGCAGCGTTATGGCCCTCGAGGGGCAAACAGATACGCAGTATTTT. Translating it yields CSVMALEGQTDTQYF.

This clone was seen only once. V gene TRBV7-9 combines with J gene TRBJ1-6; D gene ambiguous. The CDR3 totals 15 residues. The ends were cut back, 5 bases at V and 0 bases at J, with 8 bases in the middle. CDR1 is SEHNR, CDR2 FQNEAQ, per germline (reference sequence). The CDR3 is CASSRDPSYNSPLHF. The DNA for the CDR3 is TGTGCCAGCAGCCGTGACCCCTCCTATAATTCACCCCTCCACTTT. The whole variable domain, filled in from reference TRBV7-9 and TRBJ1-6, reads DTGVSQNPRHKITKRGQNVTFRCDPISEHNRLYWYRQTLGQGPEFLTYFQNEAQLEKSRLLSDRFSAERPKGSFSTLEIQRTEQGDSAMYLCASSRDPSYNSPLHFGNGTRLTVT.